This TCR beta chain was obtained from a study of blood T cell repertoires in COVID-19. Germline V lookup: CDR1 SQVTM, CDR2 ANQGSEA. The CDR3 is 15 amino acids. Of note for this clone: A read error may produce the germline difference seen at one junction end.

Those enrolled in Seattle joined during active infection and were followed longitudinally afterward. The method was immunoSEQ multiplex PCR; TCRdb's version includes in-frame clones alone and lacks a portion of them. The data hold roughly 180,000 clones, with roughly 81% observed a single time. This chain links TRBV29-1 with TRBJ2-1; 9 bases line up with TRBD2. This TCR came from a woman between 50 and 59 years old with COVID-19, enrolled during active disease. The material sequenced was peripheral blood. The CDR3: CSSSGVTSSYNEQFF. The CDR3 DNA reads TGTTCCTCTAGCGGGGTGACGAGCTCCTACAATGAGCAGTTCTTC.